One sample yielded the 4 T cell receptor beta chains listed below, sequenced in a study of blood T cell repertoires in COVID-19. Some clones are missing from TCRdb's copy, which holds only in-frame ones; the method was immunoSEQ multiplex PCR. The sample consists of a few hundred thousand clones, less than 85% of them appearing once. The sequenced sample was peripheral blood. Receptor source: an elderly woman with acute or convalescent COVID-19.

This clone was seen only a few times. This rearrangement joins TRBV7-9 to TRBJ2-2; the D gene is possibly TRBD1 (7 bases). The V end was cut by 1 base, the J end by 5 bases, with 11 bases between. The V gene's germline CDR1 is SEHNR and CDR2 FQNEAQ (reference sequence). The CDR3 runs 15 residues. CDR3 sequence (DNA): TGTGCCAGCAGCTTAGTTCCAGGGGGGACCGGGGAGCTGTTTTTT. Amino acids: CASSLVPGGTGELFF.

V gene TRBV5-5 combines with J gene TRBJ2-1, with D possibly matching TRBD1 (5 bases). V dropped 0 bases and J dropped 2 bases, with 9 bases sitting between them. Per the germline V gene, CDR1 is SGHKS and CDR2 is YYEKEE (reference sequence). This CDR3 has 15 residues. CDR3 protein: CASSLERQTYNEQFF. Written as DNA, the CDR3 is TGTGCCAGCAGCTTGGAAAGACAGACCTACAATGAGCAGTTCTTC.

This chain uses TRBV4-2 with TRBJ2-3; 9 bases match TRBD2. V was clipped by 4 bases and J by 3 bases; unmatched bases: 8. CDR3 length equals 16 residues. Germline CDR1 reads LGHNA; CDR2 reads YNFKEQ. CDR3 sequence reads: CASSPSGVRGTDTQYF. The CDR3 region has the DNA TGTGCCAGCAGCCCTAGCGGGGTACGAGGAACAGATACGCAGTATTTT.

The sample holds one count of this clone. The genes are TRBV7-8 and TRBJ2-2, with TRBD1 matching over 7 bases. The CDR3 consists of 16 residues. The junction had 8 bases not matched to a gene; V was cut back by 2 bases and J by 5 bases. Germline loops: CDR1 SGHVS, CDR2 FQNEAQ. The CDR3 DNA is TGTGCCAGCAGCTTAAGAGACAGGGTCTCTACCGGGGAGCTGTTTTTT. It translates to CASSLRDRVSTGELFF.